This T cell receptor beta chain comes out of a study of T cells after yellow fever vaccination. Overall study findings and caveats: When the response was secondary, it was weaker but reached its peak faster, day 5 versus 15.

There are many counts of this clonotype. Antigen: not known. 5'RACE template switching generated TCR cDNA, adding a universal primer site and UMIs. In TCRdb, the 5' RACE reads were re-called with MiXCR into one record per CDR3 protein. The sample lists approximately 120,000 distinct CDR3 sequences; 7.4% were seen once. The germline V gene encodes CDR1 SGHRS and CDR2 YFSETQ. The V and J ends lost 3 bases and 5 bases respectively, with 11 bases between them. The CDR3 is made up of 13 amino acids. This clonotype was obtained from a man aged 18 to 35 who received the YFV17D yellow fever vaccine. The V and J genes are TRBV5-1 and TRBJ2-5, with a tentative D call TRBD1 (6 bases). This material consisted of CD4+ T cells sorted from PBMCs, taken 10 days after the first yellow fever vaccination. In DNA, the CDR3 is TGCGCCAGCAGCTCTCCAGGGGAGGAGACCCAGTACTTC. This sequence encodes CASSSPGEETQYF. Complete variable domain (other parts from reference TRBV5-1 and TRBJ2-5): KAGVTQTPRYLIKTRGQQVTLSCSPISGHRSVSWYQQTPGQGLQFLFEYFSETQRNKGNFPGRFSGRQFSNSRSEMNVSTLELGDSALYLCASSSPGEETQYFGPGTRLLVL.